These 17 T cell receptor beta chains originate from one sample sequenced in a study of T cell repertoires in cytomegalovirus infection. TCRdb re-called the reads with MiXCR, one entry per CDR3 protein. The sample shows some 150,000 distinct CDR3 sequences, approximately 5.9% of them seen only once. Sample: PBMCs. Every receptor here comes from a human donor in good health (CMV status not recorded). Some clones in this sample may be carry-over from other donors' samples.

For the CDR3, the DNA is TGTGCCAGCAGCTCCTCGACTAGCGGGGGGGCCCGGGAGACCCAGTACTTC. Residues: CASSSSTSGGARETQYF. The rearrangement joins TRBV7-3 to TRBJ2-5; 14 positions agree with TRBD2. The germline CDR1 and CDR2 sequences are SGHTA and FQGTGA. V dropped 4 bases and J dropped 5; count of bases not matched to a gene: 9. The CDR3 sequence is 17 residues long.

This clonotype was found many times. J is TRBJ2-3 and V is TRBV7-2; 7 nucleotides align to TRBD2. In germline, CDR1 is SGHTA, CDR2 FQGNSA. The CDR3 is 15 residues long. The V gene end was trimmed by 3 bases and the J gene end by 0 bases; junction bases not matched to a gene: 3. The CDR3 sequence is CASSFQRGSTDTQYF. The CDR3 nucleotides read TGTGCCAGCAGCTTCCAGCGGGGTAGCACAGATACGCAGTATTTT. Drawing the rest from reference TRBV7-2 and TRBJ2-3, the complete variable domain is GAGVSQSPSNKVTEKGKDVELRCDPISGHTALYWYRQSLGQGLEFLIYFQGNSAPDKSGLPSDRFSAERTGGSVSTLTIQRTQQEDSAVYLCASSFQRGSTDTQYFGPGTRLTVL.

The rearrangement joins TRBV5-4 to TRBJ2-7; 7 bases map to TRBD2. Germline-derived CDR1 and CDR2 are SGHNT and YYREEE (reference sequence). The CDR3 totals 14 residues. V shed 2 bases, J shed 6 bases, and the junction held 8 bases outside the gene matches. CDR3 DNA: TGTGCCAGCAGCTTTTTCGGGGGGTTTCGCGAGCAGTACTTC. Its protein is CASSFFGGFREQYF.

This clonotype was counted only a few times. The genes are TRBV5-6 and TRBJ1-2; 7 nucleotides agree with TRBD1. The germline CDR1 and CDR2 sequences are SGHDT and YYEEEE. The CDR3 is 14 residues long. With V trimmed by 5 bases and J by 7 bases, 11 bases remained unmatched. The CDR3 region is CASRTDRVWLGYTF. The CDR3, as DNA: TGTGCCAGCAGAACCGACAGGGTATGGCTTGGCTACACCTTC.

This clonotype was seen at least ten times. CDR3 sequence (DNA): TGCGCCAGCAGCCCTGGGAGAAGGACAGATACGCAGTATTTT. Amino acids: CASSPGRRTDTQYF. V gene TRBV4-3 combines with J gene TRBJ2-3; D possibly corresponds to TRBD2 (5 bases). The CDR3 spans 14 residues. The ends were cut back, 4 bases at V and 3 bases at J, with 11 bases in the middle. Germline values: CDR1 LGHNA, CDR2 YSLEER.

Many counts were recorded for this clonotype. V usage is TRBV12-3 or TRBV12-4 and J usage is TRBJ1-1; D uncertain. There are 12 residues in the CDR3. Trimming pared 2 bases from V and 8 bases from J, leaving 9 bases between. Here the CDR3 DNA reads TGTGCCAGCAGTTTACCCGGGATGGAAGCTTTCTTT. Protein product: CASSLPGMEAFF.

This clonotype was detected a few times. DNA for the CDR3: TGTGCCAGCAGCCTCCGGACTAGCGGGGGCCTCACGACCCAGTACTTC. Translation gives CASSLRTSGGLTTQYF. The chain links TRBV5-5 to TRBJ2-5; 13 bases map to TRBD2. J lost 7 bases, V lost 4 bases, and 10 bases had no gene match. The V gene's germline CDR1 is SGHKS and CDR2 YYEKEE (reference sequence). There are 16 residues in the CDR3.

This clonotype was seen repeatedly, ten times or more. J is TRBJ2-1 and V is TRBV7-7; weak D call: TRBD1 (6 bases). The length of the CDR3 is 15 residues. Germline assignment: CDR1 SSHAT and CDR2 FNYEAQ (reference sequence). V was pared by 5 bases and J by 5 bases, with 16 bases between. CDR3 nucleotide sequence: TGTGCCAGCAGCCTGCTTCCAGGGGTAAACAATGAGCAGTTCTTC. Translation gives CASSLLPGVNNEQFF.

This clonotype was recorded a few times. This rearrangement joins TRBV7-2 to TRBJ2-7, with D hard to call. Per the germline V gene, CDR1 is SGHTA and CDR2 is FQGNSA. V shed 5 bases and J shed 5 bases, with 10 bases lying between them. The CDR3 runs 12 residues. CDR3 loop: CASSHYRDEQYF. CDR3 nucleotides: TGTGCCAGCAGCCACTATAGGGACGAGCAGTACTTC.

This clonotype appeared many times. This chain uses TRBV2 with TRBJ1-5; TRBD1 agrees at 9 bases. Germline assignment: CDR1 SNHLY and CDR2 FYNNEI. Unmatched junction bases numbered 11, after V lost 7 bases and J lost 7 bases. The CDR3 runs 15 residues. This CDR3 reads CASTPGQGERQPQHF. CDR3 in DNA: TGTGCCAGCACCCCGGGACAGGGAGAGAGGCAGCCCCAGCATTTT.

This clonotype was counted ten times or more. V and J are TRBV6-1 and TRBJ2-1, with TRBD2 matching over 11 bases. Germline assignment: CDR1 MNHNS and CDR2 SASEGT. The V and J ends lost 8 bases and 6 bases, in that order; junction bases with no gene match: 9. The CDR3 has 15 amino acids. The CDR3 sequence is CASGLAGGRTNEQFF. CDR3 DNA: TGTGCCAGCGGTTTAGCGGGGGGGCGGACCAATGAGCAGTTCTTC.

This clonotype was observed many times. This chain links TRBV6-1 with TRBJ1-2; D is possibly TRBD1 (5 bases). This CDR3 has 15 amino acids. Trimming removed 7 bases from V and 4 bases from J, with 19 bases in between. Per germline, CDR1 MNHNS and CDR2 SASEGT. CDR3 loop: CASTPLAGLFYGYTF. In DNA, the CDR3 is TGTGCCAGCACCCCCCTTGCAGGGCTATTCTATGGCTACACCTTC.

This clonotype was seen a handful of times. J is TRBJ2-1 and V is TRBV5-1; unclear D gene. This CDR3 has 16 residues. V shed 3 bases and J shed 0 bases, with 13 bases lying between them. The germline V gene has CDR1 SGHRS and CDR2 YFSETQ. CDR3 sequence (DNA): TGCGCCAGCAGCTGGGGTGGCGGAAGCTCCTACAATGAGCAGTTCTTC. Translation: CASSWGGGSSYNEQFF. Together with reference TRBV5-1 and TRBJ2-1, the CDR3 gives the full variable domain: KAGVTQTPRYLIKTRGQQVTLSCSPISGHRSVSWYQQTPGQGLQFLFEYFSETQRNKGNFPGRFSGRQFSNSRSEMNVSTLELGDSALYLCASSWGGGSSYNEQFFGPGTRLTVL.

This clonotype was detected many times. The chain couples TRBV6-4 to TRBJ2-2, with D perhaps assigned TRBD1 or TRBD2 (5 bases each). Trimming pared 0 bases from V and 3 bases from J, leaving 14 bases between. The germline V gene encodes CDR1 MRHNA and CDR2 SNTAGT. CDR3 length: 17 amino acids. The CDR3 loop is CASSDSHNEGYTGELFF. In DNA form, the CDR3 reads TGTGCCAGCAGTGACTCCCATAATGAGGGGTACACCGGGGAGCTGTTTTTT.

The chain couples TRBV7-9 to TRBJ2-3, with 9 bases aligning to TRBD1. Germline values: CDR1 SEHNR, CDR2 FQNEAQ (reference sequence). The ends lost 5 bases at V and 0 bases at J; junction bases unmatched: 6. The CDR3 spans 16 residues. This CDR3 reads CASSPSGTGSTDTQYF. The CDR3 nucleotides read TGTGCCAGCAGCCCATCCGGGACAGGGAGCACAGATACGCAGTATTTT.

This clonotype was detected ten times or more. The chain is built from TRBV7-2 and TRBJ2-1; TRBD1 matches at 9 bases. V lost 5 bases to trimming and J lost 6 bases; unmatched junction nucleotides: 11. Germline CDR1 and CDR2: SGHTA and FQGNSA. CDR3 length equals 16 residues. The CDR3 coding sequence is TGTGCCAGCAGCGCTATGCATGGGACAGGGAGCAATGAGCAGTTCTTC. As protein: CASSAMHGTGSNEQFF.

This clonotype was seen many times. The chain employs TRBV7-2 and TRBJ2-7; TRBD1 or TRBD2 may be the D gene (5 bases each). From germline, CDR1 is SGHTA and CDR2 FQGNSA. The V gene lost 1 base and the J gene lost 2 bases, with 15 bases spanning the gap. CDR3 length: 16 residues. The CDR3 reads CASSLDLWDVPYEQYF. The CDR3, as DNA: TGTGCCAGCAGCTTAGATCTTTGGGACGTGCCCTACGAGCAGTACTTC.